This T cell receptor beta chain was sequenced in a study of blood T cell repertoires in COVID-19. Study information: The United States, Italy and Spain were the sources of the acute and convalescent COVID-19 samples.

Original data processing: Using reference gene primer amplification, nucleated cell counts were estimated. The assay was immunoSEQ multiplex PCR, and TCRdb's table has in-frame clones only and misses some. V, J and clone size are taken as reported in that table, and D and trimming were inferred from the DNA itself. In the table there are 150,000 or so clones, around 81% of which are singletons. The CDR3 length is 16 residues. Per germline, CDR1 KGHDR and CDR2 SFDVKD. Germline trimming cut 9 bases from V and 0 bases from J; bases unmatched to any gene: 10. Material for sequencing was peripheral blood. The clonotype originates from an older woman with acute or convalescent COVID-19. The J gene is TRBJ1-3, the V gene TRBV24-1, with 7 nucleotides matching TRBD1. Here the CDR3 DNA reads TGTGCCACCTTTGGGACAGACAGAACCTCTGGAAACACCATATATTTT. Translated: CATFGTDRTSGNTIYF.